Each of the 9 T cell receptor beta chains below was sequenced from the same sample in a study of CD8 T cells in Susac syndrome. Random hexamers primed reverse transcription of about 0.5 to 1 ug RNA. TCRdb passed the immunoSEQ multiplex PCR reads through MiXCR, listing each CDR3 protein once. The table lists about 400,000 distinct CDR3 sequences, approximately 85% of them singletons. The specimen sequenced was CD8+ T cells from PBMCs. All receptors derive from a human donor with multiple sclerosis.

There are many counts of this clonotype. This chain connects TRBV7-9 to TRBJ1-5; no clear D. The CDR3 sequence is 12 residues long. The germline V and J ends were trimmed by 4 bases and 2 bases, with 3 bases remaining between them. CDR1 and CDR2 (germline): SEHNR, FQNEAQ (reference sequence). The CDR3 DNA reads as TGTGCCAGCAGCTCCGGCAATCAGCCCCAGCATTTT. It is translated as CASSSGNQPQHF.

This clonotype was counted a few times. The V and J genes are TRBV6-1 and TRBJ1-4, with TRBD1 as a possible D gene (5 bases). This CDR3 has 15 amino acids. Trimming cost V 7 bases and J 7 bases, with 19 bases left between them. Looked up from germline, CDR1 is MNHNS and CDR2 is SASEGT. The DNA for the CDR3 is TGTGCCAGCAATAAAGGGGACCCTTGGGGTGAAAAACTGTTTTTT. It codes for CASNKGDPWGEKLFF.

The genes are TRBV29-1 and TRBJ1-1; TRBD1 agrees at 11 bases. Germline assignment: CDR1 SQVTM and CDR2 ANQGSEA. The V gene end was trimmed by 5 bases and the J gene end by 3 bases; junction bases not matched to a gene: 5. The length of the CDR3 is 14 residues. The CDR3 here is CSVTRDRGYTEAFF. The CDR3 DNA reads TGCAGCGTTACCCGGGACAGGGGGTACACTGAAGCTTTCTTT.

The chain combines TRBV4-1 with TRBJ1-4; D might be TRBD1 (6 bases). CDR1 and CDR2 (germline): MGHRA, YSYEKL. The V gene lost 4 bases and the J gene lost 6 bases, with 15 bases spanning the gap. The CDR3 totals 15 residues. The CDR3 sequence: CASSRKQGPDEKLFF. Written as DNA, the CDR3 is TGCGCCAGCAGCCGGAAACAGGGTCCGGATGAAAAACTGTTTTTT.

In regard to this clonotype: The CDR3 carries no conserved terminal phenylalanine or tryptophan, so it likely arises from a read error. V and J are TRBV7-9 and TRBJ2-5, with 7 bases aligning to TRBD2. The germline V gene has CDR1 SEHNR and CDR2 FQNEAQ (reference sequence). The junction had 13 bases not matched to a gene; V was cut back by 5 bases and J by 1 base. The CDR3 consists of 17 residues. The CDR3 DNA sequence: TGTGCCAGCAGCCCGAGGGTAGCGGGCCGGGGCCAAGAGACCCAGTACCTC. This translates into CASSPRVAGRGQETQYL.

The chain links TRBV19 to TRBJ2-7, with 9 bases fitting TRBD2. Germline V gene data show CDR1 as LNHDA and CDR2 as SQIVND (reference sequence). V was clipped by 5 bases and J by 2 bases; unmatched bases: 4. The CDR3 has 14 residues. This CDR3 reads CASSLAGSTYEQYF. The CDR3, as DNA: TGTGCCAGTAGTCTAGCGGGGTCTACCTACGAGCAGTACTTC.

This clonotype was recorded once. The genes are TRBV19 and TRBJ2-3, with D tentatively TRBD1 (6 bases). Trimming stripped 9 bases from V and 0 bases from J, with 10 bases between. The CDR3 runs 13 residues. Germline V gene data show CDR1 as LNHDA and CDR2 as SQIVND (reference sequence). Here the CDR3 reads CASGQQSTDTQYF. The CDR3 region has the DNA TGTGCCAGCGGACAGCAGAGCACAGATACGCAGTATTTT.

This sequence joins TRBV5-5 and TRBJ1-1; D gene uncertain. Germline CDR1 SGHKS, CDR2 YYEKEE (reference sequence). V lost 1 base, J lost 5 bases, and 12 bases lay in between. The CDR3 is 14 amino acids. The CDR3 DNA reads as TGTGCCAGCAGCTTGATGGGCGGACCTACTGAAGCTTTCTTT. Its translation: CASSLMGGPTEAFF.

The chain couples TRBV12-3 or TRBV12-4 to TRBJ2-7; D perhaps matches TRBD2 (6 bases). The CDR3 is made up of 16 amino acids. Trimming left V 4 bases short and J 0 bases short, with 16 bases between. CDR3 residues: CASSYLSGPASYEQYF. CDR3 nucleotides: TGTGCCAGCAGTTACCTTAGCGGACCCGCCTCCTACGAGCAGTACTTC.